The rows below give T cell receptor beta chains drawn from one sample of a study of cytomegalovirus exposure and HLA in healthy donors. Sequencing used immunoSEQ multiplex PCR; TCRdb keeps in-frame clones, though not all of them. The sample contains around 50,000 clones, approximately 65% of which appear only once. Sequenced sample: PBMCs. These receptors all come from a man aged 25-40 years in good health and CMV-seronegative. The CDR3 runs from the conserved cysteine through the conserved F or W. The D gene is left open where the match is weak. Rows give clone size only sometimes, using once, few, many, or a class for an expanded clone.

clone_size: .
j_call: TRBJ2-2
d_call: .
v_call: TRBV25-1
cdr3_aa: CASSESWGAGELFF
cdr3_nt: TGTGCCAGCAGTGAATCATGGGGAGCCGGGGAGCTGTTTTTT

clone_size: .
j_call: TRBJ1-5
d_call: TRBD1
v_call: TRBV11-2
cdr3_aa: CASSLDWTGSNQPQHF
cdr3_nt: TGTGCCAGCAGCTTAGATTGGACAGGGAGCAATCAGCCCCAGCATTTT

clone_size: .
j_call: TRBJ2-7
d_call: .
v_call: TRBV11-2
cdr3_aa: CASSYDYRGGYEQYF
cdr3_nt: TGTGCCAGCAGCTACGATTACAGGGGGGGCTACGAGCAGTACTTC

clone_size: .
j_call: TRBJ2-2
d_call: TRBD2
v_call: TRBV5-1
cdr3_aa: CASSFVGAGGTGELFF
cdr3_nt: TGCGCCAGCAGCTTTGTGGGCGCGGGAGGCACCGGGGAGCTGTTTTTT

clone_size: .
j_call: TRBJ2-6
d_call: TRBD2
v_call: TRBV27
cdr3_aa: CASSDREAGANVLTF
cdr3_nt: TGTGCCAGCAGCGATCGGGAGGCTGGGGCCAACGTCCTGACTTTC

clone_size: .
j_call: TRBJ2-1
d_call: TRBD2
v_call: TRBV4-2
cdr3_aa: CASSAGTSAIYNEQFF
cdr3_nt: TGTGCCAGCAGCGCCGGGACTAGCGCGATCTACAATGAGCAGTTCTTC

clone_size: .
j_call: TRBJ2-1
d_call: TRBD1
v_call: TRBV5-1
cdr3_aa: CASSHWDRYNEQFF
cdr3_nt: TGCGCCAGCAGCCACTGGGACAGATACAATGAGCAGTTCTTC

clone_size: .
j_call: TRBJ2-7
d_call: TRBD2
v_call: TRBV11-2
cdr3_aa: CASSLWTSGRAIYEQYF
cdr3_nt: TGTGCCAGCAGCTTATGGACTAGCGGGAGGGCCATTTACGAGCAGTACTTC

clone_size: few
j_call: TRBJ2-3
d_call: TRBD2
v_call: TRBV6-4
cdr3_aa: CASSGGRATDTQYF
cdr3_nt: TGTGCCAGCAGTGGGGGGAGGGCCACAGATACGCAGTATTTT

clone_size: .
j_call: TRBJ1-1
d_call: .
v_call: TRBV10-2
cdr3_aa: CATMIGGAEAFF
cdr3_nt: TGCGCCACTATGATCGGAGGCGCTGAAGCTTTCTTT

clone_size: .
j_call: TRBJ1-2
d_call: .
v_call: TRBV29-1
cdr3_aa: CSVLTVNYGYTF
cdr3_nt: TGCAGCGTCTTGACAGTTAACTATGGCTACACCTTC

clone_size: .
j_call: TRBJ2-7
d_call: .
v_call: TRBV27
cdr3_aa: CASSGLPKSYEQYF
cdr3_nt: TGTGCCAGCAGCGGACTACCGAAAAGTTACGAGCAGTACTTC

clone_size: .
j_call: TRBJ2-5
d_call: TRBD1
v_call: TRBV5-4
cdr3_aa: CASSLGRGLQETQYF
cdr3_nt: TGTGCCAGCAGCTTGGGCAGGGGGCTTCAAGAGACCCAGTACTTC

clone_size: .
j_call: TRBJ2-3
d_call: TRBD2
v_call: TRBV5-1
cdr3_aa: CASSYSGSPDTQYF
cdr3_nt: TGCGCCAGCAGCTATAGCGGGAGCCCAGATACGCAGTATTTT

clone_size: .
j_call: TRBJ2-1
d_call: TRBD2
v_call: TRBV29-1
cdr3_aa: CSVPSGSLFLYNEQFF
cdr3_nt: TGCAGCGTTCCTAGCGGGTCTCTCTTTCTATACAATGAGCAGTTCTTC

clone_size: once
j_call: TRBJ2-1
d_call: TRBD2
v_call: TRBV29-1
cdr3_aa: CSVEGTSGNYNEQFF
cdr3_nt: TGCAGCGTTGAAGGTACTAGCGGGAATTACAATGAGCAGTTCTTC

clone_size: once
j_call: TRBJ2-7
d_call: .
v_call: TRBV21-1
cdr3_aa: CASSKASHYRIYEQYF
cdr3_nt: TGTGCCAGCAGCAAAGCATCCCACTACCGCATATACGAGCAGTACTTC

clone_size: .
j_call: TRBJ1-1
d_call: .
v_call: TRBV10-3
cdr3_aa: CAISGGGRRTEAFF
cdr3_nt: TGTGCCATCAGTGGGGGGGGGCGCCGGACTGAAGCTTTCTTT

clone_size: few
j_call: TRBJ2-7
d_call: TRBD1
v_call: TRBV5-1
cdr3_aa: CASSFQPGQGYEQYF
cdr3_nt: TGCGCCAGCAGCTTTCAACCGGGACAGGGCTACGAGCAGTACTTC

clone_size: .
j_call: TRBJ2-7
d_call: .
v_call: TRBV11-2
cdr3_aa: CASSSNTYEQYF
cdr3_nt: TGTGCCAGCAGCTCCAACACCTACGAGCAGTACTTC

clone_size: .
j_call: TRBJ2-5
d_call: .
v_call: TRBV7-9
cdr3_aa: CASSPPARFRETQYF
cdr3_nt: TGTGCCAGCAGCCCCCCGGCGAGGTTCCGAGAGACCCAGTACTTC

clone_size: .
j_call: TRBJ1-2
d_call: .
v_call: TRBV7-8
cdr3_aa: CASSLPGATGYTF
cdr3_nt: TGTGCCAGCAGCTTACCAGGGGCGACTGGCTACACCTTC

clone_size: .
j_call: TRBJ2-1
d_call: .
v_call: TRBV9
cdr3_aa: CASSTASGSNEQFF
cdr3_nt: TGTGCCAGCAGCACAGCCAGCGGAAGCAATGAGCAGTTCTTC

clone_size: .
j_call: TRBJ2-7
d_call: .
v_call: TRBV9
cdr3_aa: CASSVGGRGYEQYF
cdr3_nt: TGTGCCAGCAGCGTAGGTGGGAGGGGGTACGAGCAGTACTTC